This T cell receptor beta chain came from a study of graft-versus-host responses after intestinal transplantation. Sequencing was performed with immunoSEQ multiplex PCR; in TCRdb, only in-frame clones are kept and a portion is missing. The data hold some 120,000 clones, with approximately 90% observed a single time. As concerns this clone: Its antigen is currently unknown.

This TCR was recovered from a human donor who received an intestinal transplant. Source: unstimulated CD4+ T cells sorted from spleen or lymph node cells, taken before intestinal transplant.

CDR3 in DNA: TGTGCCAGCAGCTTTTCAGGGAGGACAGATACGCAGTATTTT. It specifies CASSFSGRTDTQYF. The chain combines TRBV7-9 with TRBJ2-3; possibly TRBD2 for D (6 bases). CDR1 is SEHNR and CDR2 is FQNEAQ in the germline V gene (reference sequence). V was clipped by 3 bases and J by 3 bases, with 10 bases between them. The CDR3 totals 14 residues.